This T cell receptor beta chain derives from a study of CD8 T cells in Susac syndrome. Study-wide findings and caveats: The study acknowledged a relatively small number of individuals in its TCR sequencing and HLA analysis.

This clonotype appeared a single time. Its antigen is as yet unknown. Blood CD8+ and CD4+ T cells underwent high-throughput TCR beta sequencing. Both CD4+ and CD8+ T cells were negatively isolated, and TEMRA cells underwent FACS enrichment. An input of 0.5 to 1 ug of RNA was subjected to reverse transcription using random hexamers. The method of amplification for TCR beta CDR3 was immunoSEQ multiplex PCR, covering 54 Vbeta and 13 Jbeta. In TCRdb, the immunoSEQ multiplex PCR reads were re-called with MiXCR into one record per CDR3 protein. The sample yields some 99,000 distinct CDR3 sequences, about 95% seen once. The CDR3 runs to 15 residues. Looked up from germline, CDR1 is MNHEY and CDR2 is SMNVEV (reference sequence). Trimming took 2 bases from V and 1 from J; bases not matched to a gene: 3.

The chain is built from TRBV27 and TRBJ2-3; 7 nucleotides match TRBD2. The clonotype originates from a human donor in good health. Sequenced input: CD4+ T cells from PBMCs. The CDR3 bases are TGTGCCAGCAGTTTACTAGCGGTACGCACAGATACGCAGTATTTT. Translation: CASSLLAVRTDTQYF.